A selection of T cell receptor beta chains follows, all from one sample in a study of blood T cell repertoires in COVID-19. Some clones are missing from TCRdb's copy, which holds only in-frame ones; the method was immunoSEQ multiplex PCR. The sample has over 250,000 clones; 90% are singletons. The sample consisted of PBMCs or T cells enriched from blood (not recorded which). These receptors all stem from a man between 60 and 75 years old who had recovered from COVID-19. Both conserved end residues are part of each CDR3. D genes are given only for firm matches. Part of the rows lack a size; the others show once, few, many or a class for expanded clones.

V	J	size	D	CDR3	DNA
TRBV13	TRBJ2-1	NA	TRBD2	CASRHGTSGRTGQFF	TGTGCCAGCAGGCACGGGACTAGCGGGAGAACTGGGCAGTTCTTC
TRBV7-8	TRBJ2-7	once	NA	CASSQGGPGVYEQYF	TGTGCCAGCAGCCAAGGAGGTCCGGGGGTGTACGAGCAGTACTTC
TRBV28	TRBJ2-5	NA	NA	CASSLGTQETQYF	TGTGCCAGCAGTTTAGGGACACAAGAGACCCAGTACTTC
TRBV27	TRBJ1-1	once	TRBD1	CASRWTGNTEAFF	TGTGCCAGCAGGTGGACAGGTAACACTGAAGCTTTCTTT
TRBV5-5	TRBJ1-1	NA	TRBD1	CASSWGQGDTEAFF	TGTGCCAGCAGCTGGGGACAGGGGGACACTGAAGCTTTCTTT
TRBV15	TRBJ2-1	NA	TRBD2	CATRRLAKSSSYNEQFF	TGTGCCACCAGGAGACTAGCCAAATCAAGCTCCTACAATGAGCAGTTCTTC
TRBV2	TRBJ1-6	NA	NA	CASSHSSGVSSYNSPLHF	TGTGCCAGCAGTCATTCCTCGGGGGTAAGCTCCTATAATTCACCCCTCCACTTT
TRBV4-2	TRBJ1-5	NA	NA	CASSEGLSNQPQHF	TGTGCCAGCAGCGAGGGACTTAGCAATCAGCCCCAGCATTTT
TRBV5-1	TRBJ2-5	NA	NA	CASSLAGGETQYF	TGCGCCAGCAGCTTGGCAGGCGGGGAGACCCAGTACTTC
TRBV6-5	TRBJ1-2	once	TRBD1	CASSYDLDRGHHGYTF	TGTGCCAGCAGTTACGATTTGGACAGGGGGCATCATGGCTACACCTTC
TRBV6-1	TRBJ2-1	NA	NA	CASSETPVYNEQFF	TGTGCCAGCAGTGAGACTCCGGTTTACAATGAGCAGTTCTTC
TRBV5-1	TRBJ2-7	NA	NA	CASSFTVQDLSSGEQYF	TGCGCCAGCAGCTTTACGGTACAGGATCTGTCTTCTGGCGAGCAGTACTTC
TRBV7-3	TRBJ1-1	NA	NA	CASSNQLNTEAFF	TGTGCCAGCAGCAACCAACTTAACACTGAAGCTTTCTTT